Here is one TCR beta chain with its context. Antigen: not known. The data belong to a study of Ad26.COV2.S vaccination and SARS-CoV-2 variants. On the study more broadly: Ad26.COV2.S arm of COV1001 included the donor. General observations from the study: CD8+ and CD4+ T cells specific for spike reportedly responded with substantial breadth after vaccination. Vaccinees displayed broader spike-specific TCR repertoires than placebo recipients.

Germline-derived CDR1 and CDR2 are LGHNA and YSLEER. V was clipped by 1 base and J by 3 bases, with 9 bases between them. This CDR3 is 14 amino acids long. The treatment was: about 20 received Ad26.COV2.S at low or high dose, single or two shots; about 5 received placebo; per-sample allocation not given. The samples were gathered on day 63 after the first injection of vaccine or placebo. The repertoire was sequenced with immunoSEQ multiplex PCR; TCRdb's copy has only in-frame clones and lacks some. This sample yields fewer than 900,000 clones, of which approximately 88% are seen a single time; about 1.5% belongs to the top ten.

V and J are TRBV4-3 and TRBJ2-5; D might be TRBD1 (5 bases). The TCR comes from a person aged 18-60 years who received the Ad26.COV2.S COVID-19 vaccine or a placebo. The specimen comprised peripheral blood, sampled in a trial of Ad26.COV2.S vaccine versus placebo. This CDR3 reads CASSQGLREETQYF. DNA for the CDR3: TGCGCCAGCAGCCAAGGTCTCAGGGAAGAGACCCAGTACTTC.